This T cell receptor beta chain was captured in a study of cytomegalovirus exposure and HLA in healthy donors. A note on this clone: Its antigen is unknown.

Overall study results and limits: Researchers catalogued under 200 TCR beta chains as cytomegalovirus-associated.

The PCR was carried out with 60 Vbeta primers and 13 Jbeta primers. The method was immunoSEQ multiplex PCR; TCRdb's version includes in-frame clones alone and lacks a portion of them. The sample shows roughly 100,000 clones, roughly four fifths of them seen only once. The CDR3 length is 12 residues. In germline, CDR1 is MNHNS, CDR2 SASEGT. The V end lost 5 bases, the J end lost 5 bases, and 10 bases lay between the germline ends. V is TRBV6-1 and J is TRBJ2-7; D may be TRBD1 (5 bases). The sequence was collected from a woman in her sixties or seventies in good health and CMV-seropositive. Sequenced material: PBMCs. The CDR3, as DNA: TGTGCCAGCAGTTGGACAAGTCACGAGCAGTACTTC. This translates into CASSWTSHEQYF.